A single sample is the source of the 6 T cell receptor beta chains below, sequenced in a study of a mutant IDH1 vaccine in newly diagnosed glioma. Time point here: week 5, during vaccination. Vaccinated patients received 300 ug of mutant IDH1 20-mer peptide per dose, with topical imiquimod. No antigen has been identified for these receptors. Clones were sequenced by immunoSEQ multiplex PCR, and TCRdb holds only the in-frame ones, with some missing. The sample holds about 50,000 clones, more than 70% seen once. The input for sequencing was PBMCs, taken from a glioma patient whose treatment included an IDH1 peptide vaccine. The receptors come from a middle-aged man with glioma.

Written as DNA, the CDR3 is TGTGCCAACTCCGGAGGAAGGGGCGAGCCCCAGCATTTT. Its protein is CANSGGRGEPQHF. The rearrangement joins TRBV6-6 to TRBJ1-5; a possible D gene is TRBD1 (5 bases). V dropped 10 bases and J dropped 8 bases, with 18 bases sitting between them. This CDR3 is 13 amino acids long. Germline-derived CDR1 and CDR2 are MNHNY and SVGAGI (reference sequence).

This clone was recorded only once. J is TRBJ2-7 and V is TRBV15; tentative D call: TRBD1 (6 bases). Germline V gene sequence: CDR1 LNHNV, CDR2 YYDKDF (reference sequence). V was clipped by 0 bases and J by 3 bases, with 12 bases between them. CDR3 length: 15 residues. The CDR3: CATSRDKQGHYEQYF. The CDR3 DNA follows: TGTGCCACCAGCAGAGACAAACAGGGCCACTACGAGCAGTACTTC.

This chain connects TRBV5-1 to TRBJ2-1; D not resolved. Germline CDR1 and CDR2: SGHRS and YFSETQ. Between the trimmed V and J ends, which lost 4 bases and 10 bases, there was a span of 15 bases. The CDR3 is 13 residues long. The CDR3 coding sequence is TGCGCCAGCAGCCTAATGACTGGGCGGGAGCAGTTCTTC. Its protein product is CASSLMTGREQFF.

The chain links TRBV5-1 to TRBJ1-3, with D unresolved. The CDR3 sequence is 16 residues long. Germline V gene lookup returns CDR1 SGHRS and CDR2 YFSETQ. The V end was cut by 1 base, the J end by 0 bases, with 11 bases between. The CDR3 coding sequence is TGCGCCAGCAGCTTGCCGGAACTTCCCTCTGGAAACACCATATATTTT. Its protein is CASSLPELPSGNTIYF.

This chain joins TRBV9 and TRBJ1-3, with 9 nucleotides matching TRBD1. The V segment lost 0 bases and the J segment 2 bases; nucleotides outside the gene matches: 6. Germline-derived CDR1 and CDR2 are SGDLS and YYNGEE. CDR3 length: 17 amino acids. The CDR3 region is CASSVVAGTGTGNTIYF. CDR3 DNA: TGTGCCAGCAGCGTAGTCGCCGGGACAGGGACTGGAAACACCATATATTTT.

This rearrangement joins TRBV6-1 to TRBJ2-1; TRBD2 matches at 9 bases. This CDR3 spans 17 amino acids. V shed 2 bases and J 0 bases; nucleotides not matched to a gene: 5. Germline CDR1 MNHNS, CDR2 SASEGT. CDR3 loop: CASSETRRGGSYNEQFF. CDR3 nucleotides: TGTGCCAGCAGTGAAACCAGGCGGGGGGGCTCCTACAATGAGCAGTTCTTC.